These 13 T cell receptor beta chains came from one sample sequenced in a study of cytomegalovirus exposure and HLA in healthy donors. It was with 60 Vbeta and 13 Jbeta primers that the PCR ran. Only in-frame clones appear in the TCRdb table, and some are missing; sequencing was by immunoSEQ multiplex PCR. The sample shows about 190,000 clones, roughly 80% of them seen only once. Sequenced: PBMCs. The receptors originated from a woman aged 30 to 39 in good health and CMV-seropositive.

This chain links TRBV6-1 with TRBJ1-5; 9 bases are a match to TRBD1. This CDR3 comprises 16 residues. The junction had 10 bases not matched to a gene; V was cut back by 4 bases and J by 6 bases. CDR1 and CDR2 from the germline V gene are MNHNS and SASEGT. The CDR3: CASSGKTGGVGQPQHF. CDR3 DNA sequence: TGTGCCAGCAGTGGCAAAACAGGGGGCGTGGGTCAGCCCCAGCATTTT.

The V call is TRBV19, the J call TRBJ2-1; the match to TRBD2 covers 9 bases. The length of the CDR3 is 14 residues. The ends lost 5 bases at V and 2 bases at J; junction bases unmatched: 1. Germline V gives CDR1 LNHDA, CDR2 SQIVND (reference sequence). Written as DNA, the CDR3 is TGTGCCAGTAGTGGGACTAGCACCTACAATGAGCAGTTCTTC. This codes for CASSGTSTYNEQFF.

This clone appeared once. The rearrangement links TRBV7-9 to TRBJ2-3; 13 nucleotides match TRBD2. CDR3 length: 16 amino acids. Germline CDR1 and CDR2: SEHNR and FQNEAQ (reference sequence). The V gene end was trimmed by 4 bases and the J gene end by 2 bases; junction bases not matched to a gene: 3. The CDR3 DNA reads as TGTGCCAGCAGCTCCGGACTAGCGGGGGACACAGATACGCAGTATTTT. It translates to CASSSGLAGDTDTQYF.

The CDR3 spells CASSPTIGEQYF. CDR3 sequence (DNA): TGTGCCAGCAGCCCGACAATAGGCGAGCAGTACTTC. The gene calls are TRBV27 and TRBJ2-7; D not resolved. V was trimmed by 6 bases and J by 6 bases, leaving 12 bases between them. The germline CDR1 and CDR2 sequences are MNHEY and SMNVEV (reference sequence). There are 12 residues in the CDR3.

The V call is TRBV28, the J call TRBJ2-1, with TRBD2 matching 11 bases. The trim removed 5 bases at V and 7 bases at J, leaving 7 bases unmatched. This CDR3 is 15 amino acids long. Germline loops: CDR1 MDHEN, CDR2 SYDVKM. The CDR3: CASSVAGGPSNEQFF. The CDR3 coding sequence is TGTGCCAGCAGTGTAGCGGGAGGGCCCTCTAATGAGCAGTTCTTC.

DNA of the CDR3: TGTGCCAGCAGCCGACGCGGAGTCCAGCAGTACTTC. Translated, it gives CASSRRGVQQYF. The chain links TRBV5-6 to TRBJ2-7; unclear D gene. This CDR3 contains 12 residues. Germline V CDR1 and CDR2: SGHDT, YYEEEE. Trimming removed 4 bases from V and 8 bases from J, with 13 bases in between.

The chain recombines TRBV6-5 with TRBJ2-1; D call uncertain. The germline V and J ends were trimmed by 7 bases and 10 bases, with 11 bases remaining between them. Germline V gives CDR1 MNHEY, CDR2 SVGAGI. The CDR3 is 11 residues long. DNA for the CDR3: TGTGCCAGCAAAGGAGTCGGGGAGCAGTTCTTC. Its protein product is CASKGVGEQFF.

This clone has just a few counts. This chain uses TRBV5-1 with TRBJ2-5; 8 bases are shared with TRBD1. Trimming cost V 4 bases and J 2 bases; bases outside gene matches: 4. The CDR3 has 14 amino acids. Looked up from germline, CDR1 is SGHRS and CDR2 is YFSETQ. CDR3 nucleotides: TGCGCCAGCAGCCCCCGACAGGGGCAAGAGACCCAGTACTTC. This translates into CASSPRQGQETQYF.

This clone was observed a handful of times. This rearrangement joins TRBV2 to TRBJ2-3; 12 bases are shared with TRBD2. Germline V gene lookup returns CDR1 SNHLY and CDR2 FYNNEI. J gave up 3 bases and V 11 bases, and 3 bases lay outside the gene matches. This CDR3 contains 13 residues. The CDR3 sequence is CAGGLAGTDTQYF. CDR3 DNA sequence: TGTGCCGGCGGACTAGCGGGGACAGATACGCAGTATTTT.

This clone was seen a single time. The chain carries TRBV6-4 and TRBJ2-2, with TRBD2 identical over 9 bases. Germline trimming cut 2 bases from V and 4 bases from J; bases unmatched to any gene: 2. Per the germline V gene, CDR1 is MRHNA and CDR2 is SNTAGT. This CDR3 region has 15 residues. DNA for the CDR3: TGTGCCAGCAGTGACGGCGGGAGGGCCACCGGGGAGCTGTTTTTT. This gives the protein CASSDGGRATGELFF.

This chain uses TRBV5-4 with TRBJ2-7; 7 nucleotides align to TRBD2. CDR1 and CDR2 from the germline V gene are SGHNT and YYREEE (reference sequence). Trimming at V came to 3 bases and at J to 5 bases, leaving 14 bases not matched to a gene. There are 16 residues in the CDR3. CDR3 nucleotides: TGTGCCAGCAGCTCGGTCCCCGGGACTATAACCAACGAGCAGTACTTC. Translating gives CASSSVPGTITNEQYF.

The V call is TRBV6-5, the J call TRBJ2-7; D remains unclear. Trimming took off 5 bases at V and 0 bases at J, with 11 bases between the two ends. This CDR3 contains 14 residues. Germline V gene sequence: CDR1 MNHEY, CDR2 SVGAGI. The CDR3 region is CASSSRGSSYEQYF. The DNA of the CDR3 is TGTGCCAGCAGTAGTCGTGGTAGCTCCTACGAGCAGTACTTC.

The chain recombines TRBV27 with TRBJ1-4; TRBD1 is a possible D gene (6 bases). CDR3 length: 15 amino acids. CDR1 and CDR2 (germline): MNHEY, SMNVEV (reference sequence). V gave up 5 bases and J gave up 6 bases, with 16 bases separating them. The CDR3 reads CASSPRRRQDEKLFF. The CDR3 bases are TGTGCCAGCAGTCCCCGTAGGCGACAGGATGAAAAACTGTTTTTT.